Below are 3 T cell receptor beta chains sequenced from a single sample in a study of blood T cell repertoires in COVID-19. Sequencing used immunoSEQ multiplex PCR; TCRdb keeps in-frame clones, though not all of them. In the table there are 100,000 to 150,000 clones, around 82% of which are singletons. Source material: peripheral blood. These receptors all stem from a young man with COVID-19, enrolled during active disease.

This sequence joins TRBV7-8 and TRBJ1-1; no firm D call. The CDR3 totals 14 residues. Trimming removed 1 base at V and 1 base at J, with 7 bases between. Germline V gene data show CDR1 as SGHVS and CDR2 as FQNEAQ. The DNA of the CDR3 is TGTGCCAGCAGCTTAGTAAACAAGAACACTGAAGCTTTCTTT. Protein sequence: CASSLVNKNTEAFF. Together with reference TRBV7-8 and TRBJ1-1, the CDR3 gives the full variable domain: GAGVSQSPRYKVAKRGQDVALRCDPISGHVSLFWYQQALGQGPEFLTYFQNEAQLDKSGLPSDRFFAERPEGSVSTLKIQRTQQEDSAVYLCASSLVNKNTEAFFGQGTRLTVV.

The J gene is TRBJ2-5, the V gene TRBV11-3, with TRBD1 as a possible D gene (6 bases). Germline V CDR1 and CDR2: SGHNT, YENEEA. The germline V and J ends were trimmed by 1 base and 5 bases, with 17 bases remaining between them. The CDR3 length is 16 residues. DNA of the CDR3: TGTGCCAGCAGCTTAGGGTTAGGGGGAGCCGGCGAGACCCAGTACTTC. It codes for CASSLGLGGAGETQYF.

V usage is TRBV18 and J usage is TRBJ2-7; 8 nucleotides agree with TRBD2. The V segment lost 2 bases and the J segment 3 bases; nucleotides outside the gene matches: 6. In germline, CDR1 is KGHSH, CDR2 LQKENI. The CDR3 loop spans 15 amino acids. This CDR3 reads CASSPGLAGIYEQYF. CDR3 DNA: TGTGCCAGCTCACCAGGGCTAGCGGGCATCTACGAGCAGTACTTC.